The present TCR beta chain was sequenced within a study of OX40 agonist ivuxolimab in advanced cancers. Profiled with immunoSEQ multiplex PCR; TCRdb holds only in-frame clones, not every one. The sample lists around 90,000 clones; around 87% were seen once. The CDR3 is made up of 16 amino acids. Germline values: CDR1 MNHNY, CDR2 SVGAGI (reference sequence). V lost 2 bases to trimming and J lost 4 bases, with 15 bases between them. V is TRBV6-6 and J is TRBJ1-3; the D gene is possibly TRBD1 (6 bases). The sequence derives from an adult with an advanced solid tumor such as melanoma, head and neck, liver or kidney cancer. The sample was CD4+ or CD8+ T cells sorted from blood, taken in a trial of the OX40 agonist ivuxolimab. The CDR3 loop is CASSYPTGPSGNTIYF. CDR3 in DNA: TGTGCCAGCAGTTACCCCACAGGGCCCAGCGGAAACACCATATATTTT.